This T cell receptor beta chain was identified in a study of blood T cell repertoires in COVID-19. Study at large: Specimens from acute and convalescent COVID-19 originated in the United States, Italy and Spain. Nucleic acid was either cDNA or gDNA, and it came from T cells, B-cell-depleted T cells, or PBMCs.

Authors' analysis steps: Nucleated cell counts were estimated from reference gene primer amplification. TCRdb's copy holds only in-frame clones and misses some; the assay was immunoSEQ multiplex PCR. Clonal size and the V and J genes are those of that table, whereas D and trimming came from the DNA. The data hold 250,000 to 300,000 clones, with about nine tenths observed a single time. Germline V gene sequence: CDR1 LNHDA, CDR2 SQIVND (reference sequence). This CDR3 has 16 amino acids. The germline V and J ends were trimmed by 5 bases and 0 bases, with 13 bases remaining between them. This chain joins TRBV19 and TRBJ1-4; D not resolved. The clonotype comes from a woman in her fifties or sixties who had recovered from COVID-19. The sequenced sample was peripheral blood. The CDR3: CASSPRDTSTNEKLFF. CDR3 in DNA: TGTGCCAGTAGTCCCCGCGATACTTCAACTAATGAAAAACTGTTTTTT. The full variable domain, in which reference TRBV19 and TRBJ1-4 provide the parts outside the CDR3, is DGGITQSPKYLFRKEGQNVTLSCEQNLNHDAMYWYRQDPGQGLRLIYYSQIVNDFQKGDIAEGYSVSREKKESFPLTVTSAQKNPTAFYLCASSPRDTSTNEKLFFGSGTQLSVL.